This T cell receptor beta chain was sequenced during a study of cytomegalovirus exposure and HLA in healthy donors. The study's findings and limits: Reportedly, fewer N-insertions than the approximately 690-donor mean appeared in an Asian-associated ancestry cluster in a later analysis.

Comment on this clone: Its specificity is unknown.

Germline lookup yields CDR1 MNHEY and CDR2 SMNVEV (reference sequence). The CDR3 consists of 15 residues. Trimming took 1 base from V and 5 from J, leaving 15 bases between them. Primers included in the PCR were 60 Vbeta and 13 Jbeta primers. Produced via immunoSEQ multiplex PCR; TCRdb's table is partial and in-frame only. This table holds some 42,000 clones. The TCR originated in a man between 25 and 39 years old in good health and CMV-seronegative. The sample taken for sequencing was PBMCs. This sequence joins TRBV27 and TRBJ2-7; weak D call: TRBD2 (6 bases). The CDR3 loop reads CASSLYRAGLDEQYF. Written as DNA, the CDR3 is TGTGCCAGCAGTTTATACCGGGCGGGATTAGACGAGCAGTACTTC.